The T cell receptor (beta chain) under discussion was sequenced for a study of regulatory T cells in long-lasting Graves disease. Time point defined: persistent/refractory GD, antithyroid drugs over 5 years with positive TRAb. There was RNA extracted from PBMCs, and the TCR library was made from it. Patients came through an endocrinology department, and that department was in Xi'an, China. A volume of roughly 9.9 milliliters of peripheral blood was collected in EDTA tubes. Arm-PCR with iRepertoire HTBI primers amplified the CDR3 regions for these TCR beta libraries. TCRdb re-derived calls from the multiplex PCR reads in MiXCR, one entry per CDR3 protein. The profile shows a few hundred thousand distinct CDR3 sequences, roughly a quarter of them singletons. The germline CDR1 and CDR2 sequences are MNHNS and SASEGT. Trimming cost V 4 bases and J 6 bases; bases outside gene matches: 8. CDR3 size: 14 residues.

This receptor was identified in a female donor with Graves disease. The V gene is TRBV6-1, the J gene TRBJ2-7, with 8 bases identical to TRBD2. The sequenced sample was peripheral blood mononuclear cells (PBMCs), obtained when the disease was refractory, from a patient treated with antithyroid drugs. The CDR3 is CASSVRREGAEQYF. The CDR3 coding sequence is TGTGCCAGCAGTGTCCGACGGGAGGGAGCCGAGCAGTACTTC.